These 27 T cell receptor beta chains originate from one sample sequenced in a study of T cell responses to AZD1222 COVID-19 vaccine. The assay was immunoSEQ multiplex PCR, and TCRdb's table has in-frame clones only and misses some. The table records tens of thousands of clones, roughly 89% of them present only once. The sample in question was peripheral blood, obtained on day 0 of MenACWY control vaccination. The receptors derive from an adult in good health.

The V call is TRBV9, the J call TRBJ2-1; 9 positions match TRBD1. Germline CDR1 is SGDLS and CDR2 is YYNGEE. The CDR3 sequence is 15 residues long. J was trimmed by 10 bases and V by 0 bases; bases with no gene match: 8. The DNA of the CDR3 is TGTGCCAGCAGCGTAGAATGGACAGGGGAGGAGGAGCAGTTCTTC. Protein sequence: CASSVEWTGEEEQFF.

This clone showed up just once. This rearrangement joins TRBV5-1 to TRBJ2-5; 7 bases line up with TRBD2. This CDR3 has 13 residues. V lost 0 bases to trimming and J lost 5 bases; unmatched junction nucleotides: 1. Germline lookup yields CDR1 SGHRS and CDR2 YFSETQ. CDR3 residues: CASSLAGRETQYF. DNA for the CDR3: TGCGCCAGCAGCTTGGCCGGGAGGGAGACCCAGTACTTC.

The J gene is TRBJ2-1, the V gene TRBV24-1, with TRBD2 matching over 11 bases. CDR1 KGHDR and CDR2 SFDVKD come from the germline V gene. This CDR3 is 15 amino acids long. V trimming: 4 bases; J trimming: 6 bases; junction bases outside the gene matches: 4. The CDR3 here is CATSELAGESNEQFF. CDR3 nucleotides: TGTGCCACCAGTGAACTAGCGGGAGAATCCAATGAGCAGTTCTTC.

The genes are TRBV5-7 and TRBJ2-7; 11 bases align to TRBD2. TRBV5-7 is recorded as an ORF, its role being uncertain. V shed 10 bases, J shed 3 bases, and the junction held 6 bases outside the gene matches. The CDR3 spans 13 residues. The CDR3 loop reads CAAPGTSGYEQYF. The CDR3 bases are TGTGCCGCCCCCGGGACTAGCGGCTACGAGCAGTACTTC.

This clone was seen only once. The chain is built from TRBV24-1 and TRBJ1-2; maybe TRBD1 (5 bases). Germline V gene data show CDR1 as KGHDR and CDR2 as SFDVKD. Trimming shortened V by 5 bases and J by 8 bases, and 14 bases separated the two germline ends. The CDR3 length is 13 residues. The CDR3 bases are TGTGCCACCAGTGCCCCGGGACGGCCCGGCTACACCTTC. This gives the protein CATSAPGRPGYTF.

The V and J genes are TRBV7-2 and TRBJ2-1, with TRBD2 matching over 10 bases. The CDR3 extends over 17 amino acids. Germline CDR1 reads SGHTA; CDR2 reads FQGNSA. V dropped 1 base and J dropped 6; count of bases not matched to a gene: 9. The CDR3 loop is CASSLGASGGRGNEQFF. CDR3 nucleotides: TGTGCCAGCAGCTTAGGGGCTAGCGGGGGAAGGGGCAATGAGCAGTTCTTC.

The chain joins TRBV4-1 to TRBJ2-1; D is ambiguous. The CDR3 covers 16 residues. Trimming took 1 base from V and 8 from J, leaving 18 bases between them. Germline values: CDR1 MGHRA, CDR2 YSYEKL. The CDR3 DNA reads as TGCGCCAGCAGCCAAGCTAACTTGTTGTTTTTCGATGAGCAGTTCTTC. It yields the protein CASSQANLLFFDEQFF.

The chain has TRBV6-5 and TRBJ2-7; TRBD2 agrees at 8 bases. J gave up 12 bases and V 6 bases, and 19 bases lay outside the gene matches. The CDR3 is 15 amino acids. The germline gives CDR1 MNHEY, CDR2 SVGAGI. CDR3 sequence: CASSAIGRGDLSRYF. The CDR3 coding sequence is TGTGCCAGCAGCGCCATCGGGAGGGGGGACTTATCGCGGTACTTC.

The CDR3 sequence: CASSRSGNSYNEQFF. CDR3 in DNA: TGTGCCAGTAGTAGGTCGGGAAACTCCTACAATGAGCAGTTCTTC. This rearrangement joins TRBV19 to TRBJ2-1; D might be TRBD2 (5 bases). Per germline, CDR1 LNHDA and CDR2 SQIVND (reference sequence). V shed 4 bases and J shed 0 bases, with 10 bases lying between them. The CDR3 sequence is 15 residues long. Filled out from reference TRBV19 and TRBJ2-1, the complete variable domain reads DGGITQSPKYLFRKEGQNVTLSCEQNLNHDAMYWYRQDPGQGLRLIYYSQIVNDFQKGDIAEGYSVSREKKESFPLTVTSAQKNPTAFYLCASSRSGNSYNEQFFGPGTRLTVL.

This clone was seen only a few times. This chain links TRBV6-2 or TRBV6-3 with TRBJ2-3; TRBD2 might be the D (5 bases). The CDR3 is 14 residues long. Germline CDR1 and CDR2: MNHEY and SVGEGT. V was trimmed by 6 bases and J by 0 bases, leaving 10 bases between them. The CDR3 DNA reads TGTGCCAGCAGCCGGACTGTCAGCACAGATACGCAGTATTTT. Its protein is CASSRTVSTDTQYF.

The chain has TRBV28 and TRBJ2-5; 9 bases line up with TRBD2. With V trimmed by 4 bases and J by 2 bases, 5 bases remained unmatched. Germline CDR1 MDHEN, CDR2 SYDVKM. The CDR3 has 15 amino acids. CDR3 region: CASSSLTSGQETQYF. The CDR3 DNA reads TGTGCCAGCAGTTCACTGACTAGCGGACAAGAGACCCAGTACTTC.

The chain links TRBV19 to TRBJ1-5; D might be TRBD1 (6 bases). In germline, CDR1 is LNHDA, CDR2 SQIVND (reference sequence). The germline V and J ends were trimmed by 4 bases and 3 bases, with 13 bases remaining between them. This CDR3 has 15 amino acids. CDR3 nucleotides: TGTGCCAGTAGTAGGACGGACAGCTTCAATCAGCCCCAGCATTTT. Translating gives CASSRTDSFNQPQHF. The entire variable domain, with the rest obtained from reference TRBV19 and TRBJ1-5, is as follows: DGGITQSPKYLFRKEGQNVTLSCEQNLNHDAMYWYRQDPGQGLRLIYYSQIVNDFQKGDIAEGYSVSREKKESFPLTVTSAQKNPTAFYLCASSRTDSFNQPQHFGDGTRLSIL.

The chain links TRBV5-6 to TRBJ1-2; 8 nucleotides line up with TRBD1. From germline, CDR1 is SGHDT and CDR2 YYEEEE. J gave up 4 bases and V 0 bases, and 5 bases lay outside the gene matches. This CDR3 spans 15 amino acids. The CDR3 is CASSLALGQAYGYTF. The CDR3 nucleotides are TGTGCCAGCAGCTTGGCTTTGGGACAGGCCTATGGCTACACCTTC.

The CDR3 sequence: CASSFGRGTEAFF. The DNA for the CDR3 is TGTGCCAGCAGTTTTGGTAGAGGCACTGAAGCTTTCTTT. V usage is TRBV28 and J usage is TRBJ1-1, with D hard to call. The germline V gene encodes CDR1 MDHEN and CDR2 SYDVKM. Between the trimmed V and J ends, which lost 3 bases and 4 bases, there was a span of 9 bases. The CDR3 has 13 residues. The full variable domain, completed using reference TRBV28 and TRBJ1-1, is DVKVTQSSRYLVKRTGEKVFLECVQDMDHENMFWYRQDPGLGLRLIYFSYDVKMKEKGDIPEGYSVSREKKERFSLILESASTNQTSMYLCASSFGRGTEAFFGQGTRLTVV.

This clone was seen more than once but under ten times. The rearrangement links TRBV2 to TRBJ2-1; no firm D call. Trimming stripped 1 base from V and 0 bases from J, with 4 bases between. Germline CDR1 SNHLY, CDR2 FYNNEI. The CDR3 runs to 14 residues. CDR3 sequence reads: CASSEGGSYNEQFF. In DNA, the CDR3 is TGTGCCAGCAGTGAAGGGGGCTCCTACAATGAGCAGTTCTTC. The complete variable domain, with remaining parts taken from reference TRBV2 and TRBJ2-1, reads EPEVTQTPSHQVTQMGQEVILRCVPISNHLYFYWYRQILGQKVEFLVSFYNNEISEKSEIFDDQFSVERPDGSNFTLKIRSTKLEDSAMYFCASSEGGSYNEQFFGPGTRLTVL.

The chain combines TRBV20-1 with TRBJ2-5; the D is unclear. CDR1 DFQATT and CDR2 SNEGSKA come from the germline V gene (reference sequence). The V end lost 7 bases, the J end lost 3 bases, and 9 bases lay between the germline ends. CDR3 length: 11 amino acids. The CDR3 bases are TGCAGTGTTGAGCTTGAAGAGACCCAGTACTTC. Translating it yields CSVELEETQYF.

The chain has TRBV2 and TRBJ2-7; the match to TRBD2 covers 9 bases. The CDR3 runs to 15 residues. The junction had 7 bases not matched to a gene; V was cut back by 3 bases and J by 4 bases. Looked up from germline, CDR1 is SNHLY and CDR2 is FYNNEI. CDR3 nucleotides: TGTGCCAGCAGTGAGGGTCTAGCGGGGCTATACGAGCAGTACTTC. Amino acid sequence: CASSEGLAGLYEQYF.

The CDR3 coding sequence is TGTGCCAGCAGCCTCTGGGGACAGACGAGGGGGGAGACCCAGTACTTC. As protein: CASSLWGQTRGETQYF. The rearrangement joins TRBV28 to TRBJ2-5; 7 bases agree with TRBD1. CDR1 and CDR2 (germline): MDHEN, SYDVKM. This CDR3 spans 16 amino acids. With V trimmed by 6 bases and J by 5 bases, 15 bases remained unmatched.

This sequence joins TRBV6-1 and TRBJ1-1; possible D gene TRBD1, 6 bases. The CDR3 runs to 13 residues. Trimming stripped 2 bases from V and 5 bases from J, with 9 bases between. CDR1 and CDR2 (germline): MNHNS, SASEGT. CDR3 protein: CASSEPGATEAFF. In nucleotides, the CDR3 is TGTGCCAGCAGTGAACCGGGGGCAACTGAAGCTTTCTTT.

The chain carries TRBV4-2 and TRBJ1-4; TRBD1 matches 7 bases. The V gene end was trimmed by 1 base and the J gene end by 14 bases; junction bases not matched to a gene: 7. The CDR3 has 13 amino acids. Germline CDR1 is LGHNA and CDR2 is YNFKEQ. In DNA form, the CDR3 reads TGTGCCAGCAGCCAAGTGGACAGGCAACCTCTGTTTTTT. It encodes CASSQVDRQPLFF.

This chain connects TRBV2 to TRBJ2-4; D assignment may be TRBD1 or TRBD2 (5 bases each). Between the trimmed V and J ends, which lost 5 bases and 6 bases, there was a span of 11 bases. The CDR3 sequence is 13 residues long. Germline CDR1 and CDR2: SNHLY and FYNNEI. CDR3 sequence: CASSLGRGNIQYF. The CDR3 DNA follows: TGTGCCAGCAGTTTGGGACGGGGAAACATTCAGTACTTC.

V gene TRBV12-5 combines with J gene TRBJ2-1, with TRBD2 matching over 9 bases. Germline V gene sequence: CDR1 LGHNT, CDR2 FRNRAP. V lost 1 base and J lost 6; bases outside the gene matches: 1. The CDR3 covers 14 residues. CDR3 sequence: CASGLEGLANEQFF. CDR3 sequence (DNA): TGTGCTAGTGGTTTGGAGGGACTAGCCAATGAGCAGTTCTTC.

The chain uses TRBV14 and TRBJ2-5; the D is unclear. The CDR3 loop spans 13 amino acids. The V gene lost 2 bases and the J gene lost 5 bases, with 9 bases spanning the gap. The germline CDR1 and CDR2 sequences are SGHDN and FVKESK. Here the CDR3 reads CASSQLGLETQYF. CDR3 sequence (DNA): TGTGCCAGCAGCCAACTCGGGTTGGAGACCCAGTACTTC.

This rearrangement joins TRBV19 to TRBJ2-1, with D perhaps being TRBD1 or TRBD2 (5 bases each). This CDR3 has 15 amino acids. Per germline, CDR1 LNHDA and CDR2 SQIVND (reference sequence). V was shortened by 3 bases and J by 7 bases, with 16 bases between the two germline ends. CDR3: CASSIGERWGNEQFF. CDR3 bases: TGTGCCAGTAGTATTGGGGAGCGCTGGGGGAATGAGCAGTTCTTC.

The rearrangement links TRBV4-3 to TRBJ1-1, with unresolved D. V was clipped by 0 bases and J by 1 base, with 12 bases between them. The CDR3 is 16 residues long. Per the germline V gene, CDR1 is LGHNA and CDR2 is YSLEER. CDR3 region: CASSQDGFRGNTEAFF. Here the CDR3 DNA reads TGCGCCAGCAGCCAAGATGGGTTCCGGGGGAACACTGAAGCTTTCTTT.

This clone showed up just once. The chain combines TRBV4-3 with TRBJ1-6; TRBD1 matches 10 bases. The CDR3 totals 17 residues. With 0 bases clipped from V and 7 bases from J, the junction kept 6 bases outside the gene matches. Germline V gene lookup returns CDR1 LGHNA and CDR2 YSLEER. The CDR3 spells CASSQDRGTGDNSPLHF. DNA of the CDR3: TGCGCCAGCAGCCAAGATCGTGGGACAGGGGACAATTCACCCCTCCACTTT.

This chain uses TRBV21-1 with TRBJ2-5; TRBD2 is the table's D call, not checked against the DNA. TRBV21-1 represents a pseudogene. CDR3 length: 14 amino acids. The CDR3 DNA reads as TGTGCCAGCAGCAAAGCGTGTTGGAGCGAGACCCAGTACTTC. Its translation: CASSKACWSETQYF.